The 2 T cell receptor beta chains in this list originate from one sample, sequenced in a study of cytomegalovirus exposure and HLA in healthy donors. PCR involved 60 Vbeta and 13 Jbeta primers. Sequencing used immunoSEQ multiplex PCR; TCRdb keeps in-frame clones, though not all of them. The data show more than 95,000 clones, with about three quarters seen just once and 13% held by the top ten. The material sequenced was PBMCs. These TCRs come from a woman in her fifties or sixties in good health and CMV-seropositive.

This chain uses TRBV5-4 with TRBJ2-5, with 7 positions matching TRBD1. CDR1 and CDR2 from the germline V gene are SGHNT and YYREEE (reference sequence). The length of the CDR3 is 13 residues. The J segment lost 5 bases and the V segment lost 6 bases, leaving 7 bases of the junction unmatched. The CDR3 reads CASKGPRGETQYF. The DNA of the CDR3 is TGTGCCAGCAAGGGGCCCAGGGGGGAGACCCAGTACTTC.

This chain connects TRBV2 to TRBJ2-7; D is perhaps TRBD2 (6 bases). The CDR3 spans 14 residues. Germline CDR1 and CDR2: SNHLY and FYNNEI. V was cut by 6 bases and J by 1 base, with 13 bases left in between. In DNA form, the CDR3 reads TGTGCCAGCAGCGCGACTAGAAGTTCCTACGAGCAGTACTTC. Amino acid sequence: CASSATRSSYEQYF. Complete variable domain (other parts from reference TRBV2 and TRBJ2-7): EPEVTQTPSHQVTQMGQEVILRCVPISNHLYFYWYRQILGQKVEFLVSFYNNEISEKSEIFDDQFSVERPDGSNFTLKIRSTKLEDSAMYFCASSATRSSYEQYFGPGTRLTVT.